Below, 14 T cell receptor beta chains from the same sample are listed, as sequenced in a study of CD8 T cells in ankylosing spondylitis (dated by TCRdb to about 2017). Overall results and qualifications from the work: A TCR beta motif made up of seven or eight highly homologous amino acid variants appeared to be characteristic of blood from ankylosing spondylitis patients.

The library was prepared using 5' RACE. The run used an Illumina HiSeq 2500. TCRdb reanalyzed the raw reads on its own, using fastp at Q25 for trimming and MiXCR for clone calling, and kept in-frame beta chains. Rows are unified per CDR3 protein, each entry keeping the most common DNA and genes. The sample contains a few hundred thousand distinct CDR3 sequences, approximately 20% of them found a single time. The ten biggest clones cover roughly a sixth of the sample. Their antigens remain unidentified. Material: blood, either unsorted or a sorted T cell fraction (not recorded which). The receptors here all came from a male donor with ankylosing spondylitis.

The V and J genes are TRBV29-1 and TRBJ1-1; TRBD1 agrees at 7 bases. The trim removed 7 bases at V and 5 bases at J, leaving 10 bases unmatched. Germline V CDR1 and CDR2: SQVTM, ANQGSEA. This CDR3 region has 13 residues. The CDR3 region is CSATGDVRTEAFF. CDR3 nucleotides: TGCAGCGCCACAGGGGATGTGAGAACTGAAGCTTTCTTT. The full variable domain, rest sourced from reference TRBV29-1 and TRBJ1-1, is SAVISQKPSRDICQRGTSLTIQCQVDSQVTMMFWYRQQPGQSLTLIATANQGSEATYESGFVIDKFPISRPNLTFSTLTVSNMSPEDSSIYLCSATGDVRTEAFFGQGTRLTVV.

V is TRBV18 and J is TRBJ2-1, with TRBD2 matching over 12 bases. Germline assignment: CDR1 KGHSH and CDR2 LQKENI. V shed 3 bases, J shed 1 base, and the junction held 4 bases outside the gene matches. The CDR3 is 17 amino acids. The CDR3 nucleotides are TGTGCCAGCTCACCTGACGGGACTAGCGGGTCCTACAATGAGCAGTTCTTC. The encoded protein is CASSPDGTSGSYNEQFF.

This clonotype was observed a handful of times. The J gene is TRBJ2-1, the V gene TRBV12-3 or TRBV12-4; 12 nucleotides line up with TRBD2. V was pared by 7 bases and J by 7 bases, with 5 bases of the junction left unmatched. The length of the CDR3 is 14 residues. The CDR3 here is CASTTSGRSNEQFF. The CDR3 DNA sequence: TGTGCCAGCACGACTAGCGGGAGATCAAATGAGCAGTTCTTC.

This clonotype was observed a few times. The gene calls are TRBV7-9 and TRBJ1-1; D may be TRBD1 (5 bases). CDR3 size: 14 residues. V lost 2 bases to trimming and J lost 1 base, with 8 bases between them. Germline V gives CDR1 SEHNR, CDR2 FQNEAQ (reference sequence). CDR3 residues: CASSLSGRNTEAFF. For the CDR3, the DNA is TGTGCCAGCAGCTTATCAGGGCGGAACACTGAAGCTTTCTTT. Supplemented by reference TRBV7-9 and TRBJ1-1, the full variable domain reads DTGVSQNPRHKITKRGQNVTFRCDPISEHNRLYWYRQTLGQGPEFLTYFQNEAQLEKSRLLSDRFSAERPKGSFSTLEIQRTEQGDSAMYLCASSLSGRNTEAFFGQGTRLTVV.

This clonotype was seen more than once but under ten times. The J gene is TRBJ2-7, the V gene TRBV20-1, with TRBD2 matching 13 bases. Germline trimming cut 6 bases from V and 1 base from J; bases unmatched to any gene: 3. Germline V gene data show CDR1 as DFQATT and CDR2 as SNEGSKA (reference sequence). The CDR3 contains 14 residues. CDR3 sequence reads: CSASGLAGSYEQYF. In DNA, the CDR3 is TGCAGTGCGTCGGGACTAGCGGGATCCTACGAGCAGTACTTC.

For the CDR3, the DNA is TGTGCCAGCTCACCGGGAGAGGGCCGTCAGCCCCAGCATTTT. It is translated as CASSPGEGRQPQHF. The chain employs TRBV18 and TRBJ1-5; no reliable D call. The V and J ends lost 3 bases and 6 bases respectively, with 12 bases between them. Germline CDR1 KGHSH, CDR2 LQKENI. The CDR3 contains 14 residues.

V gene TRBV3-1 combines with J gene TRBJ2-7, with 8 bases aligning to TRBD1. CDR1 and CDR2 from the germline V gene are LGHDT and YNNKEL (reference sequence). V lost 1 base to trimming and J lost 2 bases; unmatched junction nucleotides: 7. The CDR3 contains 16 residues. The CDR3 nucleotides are TGTGCCAGCAGCCAAGTCGCCGGGACAGGTACCTACGAGCAGTACTTC. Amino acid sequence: CASSQVAGTGTYEQYF.

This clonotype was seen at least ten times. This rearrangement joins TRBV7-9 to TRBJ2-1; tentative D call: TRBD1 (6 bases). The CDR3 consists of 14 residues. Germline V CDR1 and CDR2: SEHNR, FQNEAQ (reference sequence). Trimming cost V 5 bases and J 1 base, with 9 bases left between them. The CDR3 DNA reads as TGTGCCAGCAGCACCGGACAGTCCTACAATGAGCAGTTCTTC. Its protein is CASSTGQSYNEQFF.

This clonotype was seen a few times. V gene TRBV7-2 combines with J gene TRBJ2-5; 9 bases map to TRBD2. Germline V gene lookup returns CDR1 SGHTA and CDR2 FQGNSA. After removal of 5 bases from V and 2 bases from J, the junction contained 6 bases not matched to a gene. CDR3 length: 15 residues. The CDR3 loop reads CASSPLAGKQETQYF. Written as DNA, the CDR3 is TGTGCCAGCAGCCCTCTAGCGGGGAAACAAGAGACCCAGTACTTC.

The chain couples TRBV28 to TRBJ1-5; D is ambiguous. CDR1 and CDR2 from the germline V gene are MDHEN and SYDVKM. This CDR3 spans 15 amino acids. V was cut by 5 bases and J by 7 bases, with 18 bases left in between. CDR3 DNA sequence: TGTGCCAGCAGTCCGGCTTCCCCATTAGGACAGCCCCAGCATTTT. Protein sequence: CASSPASPLGQPQHF.

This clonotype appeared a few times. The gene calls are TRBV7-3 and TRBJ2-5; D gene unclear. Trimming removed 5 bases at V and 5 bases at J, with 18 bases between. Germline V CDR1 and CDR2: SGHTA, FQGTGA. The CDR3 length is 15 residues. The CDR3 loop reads CASSPMGIDTETQYF. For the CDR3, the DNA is TGTGCCAGCAGCCCGATGGGTATAGACACGGAGACCCAGTACTTC.

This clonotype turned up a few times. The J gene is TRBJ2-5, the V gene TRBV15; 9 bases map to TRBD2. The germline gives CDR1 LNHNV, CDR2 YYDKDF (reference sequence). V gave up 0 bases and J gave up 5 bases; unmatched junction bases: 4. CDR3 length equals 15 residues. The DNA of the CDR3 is TGTGCCACCAGCAGAGATGCGGGAGGGCGGGAGACCCAGTACTTC. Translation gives CATSRDAGGRETQYF.

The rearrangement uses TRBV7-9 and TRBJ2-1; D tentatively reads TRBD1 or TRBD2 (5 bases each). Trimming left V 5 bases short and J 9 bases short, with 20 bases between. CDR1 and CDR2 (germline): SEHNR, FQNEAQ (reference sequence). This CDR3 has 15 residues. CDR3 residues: CASSPGPRLEGEQFF. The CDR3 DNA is TGTGCCAGCAGCCCGGGACCTCGGCTCGAGGGTGAGCAGTTCTTC. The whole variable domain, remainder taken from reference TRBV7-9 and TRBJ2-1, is DTGVSQNPRHKITKRGQNVTFRCDPISEHNRLYWYRQTLGQGPEFLTYFQNEAQLEKSRLLSDRFSAERPKGSFSTLEIQRTEQGDSAMYLCASSPGPRLEGEQFFGPGTRLTVL.

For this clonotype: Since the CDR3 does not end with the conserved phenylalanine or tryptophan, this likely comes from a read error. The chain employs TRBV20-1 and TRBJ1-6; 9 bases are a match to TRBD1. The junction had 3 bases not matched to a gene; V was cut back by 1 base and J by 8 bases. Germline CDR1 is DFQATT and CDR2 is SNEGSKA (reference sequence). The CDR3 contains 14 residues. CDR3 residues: CSARGQGGHSPLHL. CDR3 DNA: TGCAGTGCTAGAGGACAGGGGGGGCATTCACCCCTCCACCTT.